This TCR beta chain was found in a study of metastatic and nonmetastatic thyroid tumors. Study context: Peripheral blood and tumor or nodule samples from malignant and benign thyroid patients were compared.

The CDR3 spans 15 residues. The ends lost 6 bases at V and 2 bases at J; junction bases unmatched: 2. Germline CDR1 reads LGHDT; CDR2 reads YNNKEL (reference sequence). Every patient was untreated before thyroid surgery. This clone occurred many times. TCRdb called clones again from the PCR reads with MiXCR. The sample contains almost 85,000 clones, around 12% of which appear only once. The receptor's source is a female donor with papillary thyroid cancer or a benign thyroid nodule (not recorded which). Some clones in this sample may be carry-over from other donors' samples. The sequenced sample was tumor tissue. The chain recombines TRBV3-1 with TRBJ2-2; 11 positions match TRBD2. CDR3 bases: TGTGCCAGCAGGCTAGCGGGAGGCAACACCGGGGAGCTGTTTTTT. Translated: CASRLAGGNTGELFF.